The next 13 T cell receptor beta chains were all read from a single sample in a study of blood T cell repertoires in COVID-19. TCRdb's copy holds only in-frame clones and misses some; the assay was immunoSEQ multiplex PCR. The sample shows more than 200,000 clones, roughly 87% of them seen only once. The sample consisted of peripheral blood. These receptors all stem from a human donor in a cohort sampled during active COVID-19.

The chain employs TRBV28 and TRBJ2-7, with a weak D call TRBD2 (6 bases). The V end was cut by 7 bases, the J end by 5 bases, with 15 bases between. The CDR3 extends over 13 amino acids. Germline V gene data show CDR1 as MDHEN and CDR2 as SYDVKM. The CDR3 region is CASTRELLNEQYF. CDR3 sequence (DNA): TGTGCCAGCACACGGGAGCTCCTCAACGAGCAGTACTTC. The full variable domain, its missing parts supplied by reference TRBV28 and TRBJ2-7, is DVKVTQSSRYLVKRTGEKVFLECVQDMDHENMFWYRQDPGLGLRLIYFSYDVKMKEKGDIPEGYSVSREKKERFSLILESASTNQTSMYLCASTRELLNEQYFGPGTRLTVT.

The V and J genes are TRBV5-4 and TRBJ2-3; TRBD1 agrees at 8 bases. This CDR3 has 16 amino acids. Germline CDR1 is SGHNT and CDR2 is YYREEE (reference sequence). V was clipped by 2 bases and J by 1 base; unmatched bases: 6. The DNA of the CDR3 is TGTGCCAGCAGCTTTGACAGGGGTCTTGGCACAGATACGCAGTATTTT. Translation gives CASSFDRGLGTDTQYF.

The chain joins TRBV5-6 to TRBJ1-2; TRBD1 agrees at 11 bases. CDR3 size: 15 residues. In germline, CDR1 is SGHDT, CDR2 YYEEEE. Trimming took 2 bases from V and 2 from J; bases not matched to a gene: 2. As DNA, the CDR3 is TGTGCCAGCAGCTTCCGGGACAGGGGGAACTATGGCTACACCTTC. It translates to CASSFRDRGNYGYTF.

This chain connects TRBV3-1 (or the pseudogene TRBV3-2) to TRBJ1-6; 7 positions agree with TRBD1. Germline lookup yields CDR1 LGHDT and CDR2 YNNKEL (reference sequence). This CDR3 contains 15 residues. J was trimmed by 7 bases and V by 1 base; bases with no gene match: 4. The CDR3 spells CASSQGGGTNSPLHF. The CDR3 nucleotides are TGTGCCAGCAGCCAAGGAGGGGGCACGAATTCACCCCTCCACTTT.

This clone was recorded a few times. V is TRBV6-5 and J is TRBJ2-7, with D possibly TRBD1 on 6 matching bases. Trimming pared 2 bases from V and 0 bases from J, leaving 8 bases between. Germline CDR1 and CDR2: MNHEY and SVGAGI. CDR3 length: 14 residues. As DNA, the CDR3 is TGTGCCAGCAGTTACGGACAGTTCTCCTACGAGCAGTACTTC. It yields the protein CASSYGQFSYEQYF.

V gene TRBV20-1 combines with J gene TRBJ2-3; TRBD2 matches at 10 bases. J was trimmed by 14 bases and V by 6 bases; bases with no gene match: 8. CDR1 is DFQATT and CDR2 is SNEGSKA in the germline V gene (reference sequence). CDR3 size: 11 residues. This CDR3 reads CSAKGTSVGYF. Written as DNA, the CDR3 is TGCAGTGCGAAGGGGACTAGCGTCGGGTATTTT.

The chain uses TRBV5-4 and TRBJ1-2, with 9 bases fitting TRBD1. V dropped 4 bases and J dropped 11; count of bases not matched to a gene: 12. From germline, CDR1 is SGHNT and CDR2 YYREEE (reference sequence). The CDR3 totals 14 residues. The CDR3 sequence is CASSIDRGEGRYTF. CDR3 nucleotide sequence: TGTGCCAGCAGCATCGACAGGGGGGAGGGGCGGTACACCTTC.

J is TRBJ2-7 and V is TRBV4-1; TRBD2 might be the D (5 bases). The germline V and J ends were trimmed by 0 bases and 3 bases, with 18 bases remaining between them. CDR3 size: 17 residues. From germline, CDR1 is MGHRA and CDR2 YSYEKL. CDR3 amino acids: CASSQDFTRERDYEQYF. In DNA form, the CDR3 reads TGCGCCAGCAGCCAAGATTTTACGAGGGAGAGGGACTACGAGCAGTACTTC.

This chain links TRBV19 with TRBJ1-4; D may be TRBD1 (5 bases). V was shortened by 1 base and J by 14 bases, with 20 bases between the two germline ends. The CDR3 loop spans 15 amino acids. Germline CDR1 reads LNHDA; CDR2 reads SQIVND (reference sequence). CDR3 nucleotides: TGTGCCAGTAGTATAGCGGGAGGGACCCCTGGGTTGCTGTTTTTT. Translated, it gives CASSIAGGTPGLLFF.

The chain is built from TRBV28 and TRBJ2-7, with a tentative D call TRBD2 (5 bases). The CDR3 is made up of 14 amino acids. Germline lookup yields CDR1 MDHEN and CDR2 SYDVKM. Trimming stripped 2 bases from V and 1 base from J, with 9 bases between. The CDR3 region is CASSLGGLSYEQYF. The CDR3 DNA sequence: TGTGCCAGCAGTTTAGGCGGGTTGTCCTACGAGCAGTACTTC. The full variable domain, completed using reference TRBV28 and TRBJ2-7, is DVKVTQSSRYLVKRTGEKVFLECVQDMDHENMFWYRQDPGLGLRLIYFSYDVKMKEKGDIPEGYSVSREKKERFSLILESASTNQTSMYLCASSLGGLSYEQYFGPGTRLTVT.

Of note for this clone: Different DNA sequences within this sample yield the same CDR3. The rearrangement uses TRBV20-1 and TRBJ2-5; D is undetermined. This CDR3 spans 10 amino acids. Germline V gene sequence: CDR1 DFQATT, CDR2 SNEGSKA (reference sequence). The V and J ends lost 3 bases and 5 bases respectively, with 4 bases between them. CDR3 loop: CSASLETQYF. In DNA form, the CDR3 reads TGCAGTGCTAGCTTGGAGACCCAGTACTTC.

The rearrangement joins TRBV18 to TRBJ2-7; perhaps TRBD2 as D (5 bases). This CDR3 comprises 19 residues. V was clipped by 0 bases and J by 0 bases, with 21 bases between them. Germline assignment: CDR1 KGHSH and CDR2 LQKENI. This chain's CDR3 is CASSPPLLGRAESSYEQYF. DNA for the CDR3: TGTGCCAGCTCACCACCGCTTCTAGGCCGAGCGGAGTCCTCCTACGAGCAGTACTTC.

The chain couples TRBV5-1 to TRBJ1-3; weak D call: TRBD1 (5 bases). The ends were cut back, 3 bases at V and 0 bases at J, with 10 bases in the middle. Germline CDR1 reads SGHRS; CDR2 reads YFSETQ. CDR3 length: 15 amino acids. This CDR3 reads CASSSDSYSGNTIYF. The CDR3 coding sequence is TGCGCCAGCAGCTCTGACAGTTACTCTGGAAACACCATATATTTT.